One sample yielded the 5 T cell receptor beta chains listed below, sequenced in a study of cytomegalovirus exposure and HLA in healthy donors. Primers included in the PCR were 60 Vbeta and 13 Jbeta primers. Here immunoSEQ multiplex PCR was the method, and the copy in TCRdb shows in-frame clones only, minus some. This sample has approximately 100,000 clones, with roughly 70% found just once. Sequencing used PBMCs. Source of these receptors: a man in his forties or fifties in good health and CMV-seronegative.

A note on this clone: At one end, the junction sequence differs from germline, possibly due to a read error. The V gene is TRBV4-2, the J gene TRBJ2-3, with unresolved D. Per germline, CDR1 LGHNA and CDR2 YNFKEQ. CDR3 size: 11 residues. CDR3 DNA: TGTGCCGGCAGCCAAGCTGATACGCAGTATTTT. Translation: CAGSQADTQYF.

This chain connects TRBV5-1 to TRBJ2-3; 10 nucleotides agree with TRBD1. V lost 0 bases and J lost 4; bases outside the gene matches: 2. The CDR3 runs to 15 residues. Looked up from germline, CDR1 is SGHRS and CDR2 is YFSETQ. The CDR3 here is CASSLGDRGSDTQYF. In DNA form, the CDR3 reads TGCGCCAGCAGCTTGGGGGACAGGGGATCAGATACGCAGTATTTT.

This clone was detected once. This chain connects TRBV19 to TRBJ2-7; 9 bases agree with TRBD1. The V segment lost 6 bases and the J segment 3 bases; nucleotides outside the gene matches: 6. The V gene's germline CDR1 is LNHDA and CDR2 SQIVND (reference sequence). The CDR3 is made up of 14 amino acids. CDR3 protein: CASRSGQGGYEQYF. In nucleotides, the CDR3 is TGTGCCAGTAGATCGGGACAGGGAGGCTACGAGCAGTACTTC. The full variable domain, completed using reference TRBV19 and TRBJ2-7, is DGGITQSPKYLFRKEGQNVTLSCEQNLNHDAMYWYRQDPGQGLRLIYYSQIVNDFQKGDIAEGYSVSREKKESFPLTVTSAQKNPTAFYLCASRSGQGGYEQYFGPGTRLTVT.

V gene TRBV29-1 combines with J gene TRBJ2-2; 10 bases map to TRBD1. With 6 bases clipped from V and 5 bases from J, the junction kept 9 bases outside the gene matches. CDR3 length: 15 residues. Germline V gene sequence: CDR1 SQVTM, CDR2 ANQGSEA. CDR3 region: CSVEGQGTRTGELFF. The CDR3 DNA reads as TGCAGCGTGGAGGGACAGGGGACGAGGACCGGGGAGCTGTTTTTT.

CDR3 in DNA: TGTGCCAGCGGGGAGACACGCTACAATCAGCCCCAGCATTTT. Translated, it gives CASGETRYNQPQHF. The gene calls are TRBV6-1 and TRBJ1-5; D gene ambiguous. Trimming removed 8 bases from V and 3 bases from J, with 14 bases in between. CDR1 and CDR2 from the germline V gene are MNHNS and SASEGT. The CDR3 length is 14 residues.